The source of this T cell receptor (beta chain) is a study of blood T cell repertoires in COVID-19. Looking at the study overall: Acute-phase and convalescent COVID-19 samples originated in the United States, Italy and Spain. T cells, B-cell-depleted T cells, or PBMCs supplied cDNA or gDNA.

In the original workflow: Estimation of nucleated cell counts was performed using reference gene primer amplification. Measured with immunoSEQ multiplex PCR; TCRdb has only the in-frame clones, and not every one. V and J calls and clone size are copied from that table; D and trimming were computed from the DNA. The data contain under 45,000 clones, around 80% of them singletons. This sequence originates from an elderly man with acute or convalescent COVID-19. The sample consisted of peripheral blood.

The CDR3 bases are TGTGCCAGCAGCTTGAGGACTAGCGCCGACACAGATACGCAGTATTTT. This codes for CASSLRTSADTDTQYF. The chain carries TRBV5-4 and TRBJ2-3; 9 bases fit TRBD2. With V trimmed by 1 base and J by 2 bases, 5 bases remained unmatched. CDR3 size: 16 residues. The germline CDR1 and CDR2 sequences are SGHNT and YYREEE (reference sequence).